This T cell receptor (beta chain) was sequenced during a study of molecular identifiers for immune sequencing clone quantification. Germline CDR1 is SNHLY and CDR2 is FYNNEI. J was trimmed by 2 bases and V by 5 bases; bases with no gene match: 7. This CDR3 has 15 residues. Sorting selected naive CD8 T cells with a CD8+CD4-CCR7+CD45RA+ phenotype. TCRdb analysed the PCR reads with MiXCR anew, one entry per CDR3 protein. In the table there are 50,000 or so distinct CDR3 sequences, approximately 26% of which are singletons. This clonotype was recorded at least ten times. The chain uses TRBV2 and TRBJ2-3, with TRBD2 matching 7 bases. The TCR sequence derives from a human donor in good health. Some libraries in this study had Jurkat cell RNA spiked in. Sequencing was performed on naive CD8+ T cells from blood, with Jurkat cell RNA spiked in. Stated subset: FACS-sorted CD8+CD4-CCR7+CD45RA+ naive T cells. The CDR3 loop reads CASSQPGLSTDTQYF. The CDR3 nucleotides are TGTGCCAGCAGTCAACCGGGACTATCCACAGATACGCAGTATTTT.